What follows are 11 T cell receptor beta chains derived from one specimen sequenced in a study of blood T cell repertoires in COVID-19. Repertoires were generated with immunoSEQ multiplex PCR, while TCRdb's copy carries only in-frame clones and drops some. The repertoire includes about 290,000 clones, around 90% of them detected once, and 1.7% sits in the top ten. The sample consisted of PBMCs or T cells enriched from blood (not recorded which). The receptor source for this set is a woman in her 40s who had recovered from COVID-19.

V and J are TRBV27 and TRBJ1-2; D is possibly TRBD1 (5 bases). Trimming took 0 bases from V and 2 from J, leaving 13 bases between them. CDR1 MNHEY and CDR2 SMNVEV come from the germline V gene (reference sequence). The CDR3 is 16 amino acids. The CDR3 region is CASSLSMVGQNYGYTF. Here the CDR3 DNA reads TGTGCCAGCAGTTTATCGATGGTGGGGCAAAACTATGGCTACACCTTC.

The chain employs TRBV2 and TRBJ1-6, with TRBD1 matching 8 bases. CDR3 length: 14 amino acids. V trimming: 6 bases; J trimming: 5 bases; junction bases outside the gene matches: 3. CDR1 and CDR2 (germline): SNHLY, FYNNEI. The CDR3: CASSVDRDNSPLHF. The CDR3 coding sequence is TGTGCCAGCAGCGTGGACAGGGATAATTCACCCCTCCACTTT.

The V call is TRBV5-6, the J call TRBJ2-4, with a tentative D call TRBD1 (6 bases). Trimming took off 1 base at V and 7 bases at J, with 12 bases between the two ends. CDR3 size: 14 residues. The germline V gene has CDR1 SGHDT and CDR2 YYEEEE. The CDR3 nucleotides are TGTGCCAGCAGCTTGCGGCAGGGGTGGAACATTCAGTACTTC. Encoded protein: CASSLRQGWNIQYF.

The CDR3 spells CASSSGTSPQETQYF. Here the CDR3 DNA reads TGTGCCAGCAGCTCCGGGACTAGCCCCCAAGAGACCCAGTACTTC. This chain links TRBV11-2 with TRBJ2-5; 9 bases are a match to TRBD2. The CDR3 is 15 amino acids. Germline trimming cut 4 bases from V and 1 base from J; bases unmatched to any gene: 4. Germline V gene sequence: CDR1 SGHAT, CDR2 FQNNGV.

The J gene is TRBJ1-3, the V gene TRBV18; D is possibly TRBD1 (5 bases). V lost 3 bases to trimming and J lost 0 bases, with 15 bases between them. There are 17 residues in the CDR3. The V gene's germline CDR1 is KGHSH and CDR2 LQKENI. The CDR3 DNA is TGTGCCAGCTCACCCCCCGCCGGGGGACGCTCTGGAAACACCATATATTTT. It codes for CASSPPAGGRSGNTIYF.

This clone was recorded only once. Other DNA sequences within the sample encode an identical CDR3. The V and J genes are TRBV7-3 and TRBJ2-3; 12 bases map to TRBD2. CDR3 size: 14 residues. The germline V gene has CDR1 SGHTA and CDR2 FQGTGA. The V gene end was trimmed by 5 bases and the J gene end by 3 bases; junction bases not matched to a gene: 0. DNA of the CDR3: TGTGCCAGCAGCCTAGCGGGGGGGACAGATACGCAGTATTTT. This encodes CASSLAGGTDTQYF.

A remark on this clone: Within the sample, other DNA sequences also encode this same CDR3. The CDR3 is CASSFSFSGNTIYF. CDR3 DNA sequence: TGTGCCAGCAGCTTCTCGTTCTCTGGAAACACCATATATTTT. The chain uses TRBV5-6 and TRBJ1-3; D gene unclear. The germline gives CDR1 SGHDT, CDR2 YYEEEE. Between the trimmed V and J ends, which lost 2 bases and 0 bases, there was a span of 6 bases. The CDR3 is 14 amino acids. The full variable domain, with the rest looked up from reference TRBV5-6 and TRBJ1-3, is DAGVTQSPTHLIKTRGQQVTLRCSPKSGHDTVSWYQQALGQGPQFIFQYYEEEERQRGNFPDRFSGHQFPNYSSELNVNALLLGDSALYLCASSFSFSGNTIYFGEGSWLTVV.

The V and J genes are TRBV15 and TRBJ1-2; D uncertain. Germline CDR1 and CDR2: LNHNV and YYDKDF (reference sequence). The CDR3 totals 14 residues. V was pared by 1 base and J by 7 bases, with 13 bases between. CDR3 nucleotide sequence: TGTGCCACCAGCAGAGTAGGGCGGGCCGGTGGCTACACCTTC. Translation gives CATSRVGRAGGYTF.

The CDR3 here is CATSRDRRTGDTGELFF. The CDR3 coding sequence is TGTGCCACCAGCAGAGATCGGAGGACAGGGGACACCGGGGAGCTGTTTTTT. The gene calls are TRBV15 and TRBJ2-2; TRBD1 matches at 9 bases. The V gene end was trimmed by 0 bases and the J gene end by 3 bases; junction bases not matched to a gene: 5. The CDR3 has 17 amino acids. Germline V gene sequence: CDR1 LNHNV, CDR2 YYDKDF (reference sequence).

The chain couples TRBV3-1 (or the pseudogene TRBV3-2) to TRBJ1-2, with unresolved D. Trimming cost V 1 base and J 8 bases, with 14 bases left between them. In germline, CDR1 is LGHDT, CDR2 YNNKEL (reference sequence). There are 14 residues in the CDR3. For the CDR3, the DNA is TGTGCCAGCAGCCAAGGCGGCCACCTAATCGGCTACACCTTC. This codes for CASSQGGHLIGYTF.

This chain links TRBV7-2 with TRBJ2-2, with 11 bases identical to TRBD2. The CDR3 length is 17 residues. Germline V gives CDR1 SGHTA, CDR2 FQGNSA. After removal of 2 bases from V and 5 bases from J, the junction contained 7 bases not matched to a gene. CDR3 sequence reads: CASSLNSLAGGTGELFF. The CDR3 region has the DNA TGTGCCAGCAGCTTAAATTCCCTAGCGGGAGGTACCGGGGAGCTGTTTTTT. Together with reference TRBV7-2 and TRBJ2-2, the CDR3 gives the full variable domain: GAGVSQSPSNKVTEKGKDVELRCDPISGHTALYWYRQSLGQGLEFLIYFQGNSAPDKSGLPSDRFSAERTGGSVSTLTIQRTQQEDSAVYLCASSLNSLAGGTGELFFGEGSRLTVL.